This TCR beta chain came from a study of breast tumors, draining lymph nodes, adjacent tissues. General study points: Tumor repertoires ranked between lymph nodes and nontumor tissue in diversity, with V and J gene preferences. Tumor and nontumor repertoires were significantly more similar in luminal-like than in basal-like breast cancer.

CDR3 length equals 13 residues. CDR1 and CDR2 (germline): DFQATT, SNEGSKA (reference sequence). About this clonotype: No antigen is known for it. Germline is not matched at one junction end, which may reflect a read error.

TCRdb fed the multiplex PCR reads into MiXCR, producing one record per CDR3 protein. The sample consists of approximately 150,000 distinct CDR3 sequences, approximately 30% of them appearing once. Axillary draining lymph nodes of breast cancer patients supplied the node samples. J is TRBJ2-5 and V is TRBV20-1; TRBD1 aligns across 7 bases. The sequence came from a female donor with breast cancer. Some clones in this sample may be carry-over from other donors' samples. Sequenced sample: axillary lymph node tissue. DNA for the CDR3: TGCAGTGCGAGAGAAGGGGGCTGGGAGACCCAGTACTTC. Translated: CSAREGGWETQYF.